The 21 T cell receptor beta chains below come from one sample, sequenced in a study of T cells after yellow fever vaccination. TCRdb recomputed calls from the 5' RACE reads with MiXCR, one row per CDR3 protein. This sample has around 350,000 distinct CDR3 sequences; approximately 10% occur once, and the top ten carry around 18%. Source: PBMCs, taken on the day of the first yellow fever vaccination. These receptors were obtained from a young man who received the YFV17D yellow fever vaccine.

In this sample, this clonotype turned up a few times. The chain recombines TRBV12-3 or TRBV12-4 with TRBJ1-4; tentative D call: TRBD1 (6 bases). The CDR3 totals 14 residues. The germline V and J ends were trimmed by 2 bases and 8 bases, with 12 bases remaining between them. CDR3 DNA: TGTGCCAGCAGTTTATGGGGGGCTGGAGAAAAACTGTTTTTT. This gives the protein CASSLWGAGEKLFF.

This clonotype was counted between two and nine times. The V gene is TRBV20-1, the J gene TRBJ2-1; 7 bases agree with TRBD1. V was clipped by 6 bases and J by 4 bases; unmatched bases: 12. The germline V gene has CDR1 DFQATT and CDR2 SNEGSKA (reference sequence). This CDR3 spans 15 amino acids. CDR3 amino acids: CSAKTGTEAYNEQFF. The CDR3 bases are TGCAGTGCAAAGACCGGGACAGAAGCTTACAATGAGCAGTTCTTC.

This clonotype turned up a few times. The V and J genes are TRBV10-3 and TRBJ2-1, with 12 bases that match TRBD2. The CDR3 extends over 14 amino acids. Germline CDR1 ENHRY, CDR2 SYGVKD. V lost 10 bases and J lost 5; bases outside the gene matches: 6. The chain's CDR3 is CATELAGGDNEQFF. DNA of the CDR3: TGTGCCACCGAACTAGCGGGGGGCGACAATGAGCAGTTCTTC.

This clonotype appeared a few times. The chain combines TRBV7-2 with TRBJ1-5; D may be TRBD1 (5 bases). With 5 bases removed from V and 4 bases from J, the gap between germline ends came to 15 bases. The CDR3 runs 15 residues. Per germline, CDR1 SGHTA and CDR2 FQGNSA. CDR3 nucleotides: TGTGCCAGCAGCCCCTGGGCGGGGGTTAATCAGCCCCAGCATTTT. It translates to CASSPWAGVNQPQHF.

This chain links TRBV7-6 with TRBJ2-4, with D unresolved. The length of the CDR3 is 16 residues. V lost 3 bases and J 1 base, leaving 13 bases between the germline ends. Germline loops: CDR1 SGHVS, CDR2 FNYEAQ. CDR3 nucleotides: TGTGCCAGCAGCTTTCCCCTTACGGAGGCCAAAAACATTCAGTACTTC. Translation gives CASSFPLTEAKNIQYF.

This clonotype was found a few times. The chain has TRBV7-2 and TRBJ1-6; no definite D call. Trimming left V 4 bases short and J 6 bases short, with 7 bases between. There are 13 residues in the CDR3. Germline V gene sequence: CDR1 SGHTA, CDR2 FQGNSA. Here the CDR3 DNA reads TGTGCCAGCAGCTACCGACCTAATTCACCCCTCCACTTT. Protein: CASSYRPNSPLHF.

There are many counts of this clonotype. The V and J genes are TRBV7-9 and TRBJ1-1; the match to TRBD1 covers 10 bases. CDR1 is SEHNR, CDR2 FQNEAQ, per germline (reference sequence). The J segment lost 0 bases and the V segment lost 3 bases, leaving 1 base of the junction unmatched. This CDR3 is 15 amino acids long. The CDR3 loop is CASSLTGGLNTEAFF. CDR3 DNA sequence: TGTGCCAGCAGCTTGACAGGGGGCTTGAACACTGAAGCTTTCTTT.

This clonotype was found a few times. The CDR3 bases are TGTGCCAGCAGCGTAGTGGGGGGCAGGGGCAATGAGCAGTTCTTC. This gives the protein CASSVVGGRGNEQFF. The chain employs TRBV9 and TRBJ2-1; D may be TRBD1 or TRBD2 (6 bases each). CDR3 size: 15 residues. The V gene lost 0 bases and the J gene lost 6 bases, with 13 bases spanning the gap. Germline values: CDR1 SGDLS, CDR2 YYNGEE.

This clonotype was recorded a few times. The chain recombines TRBV7-2 with TRBJ2-5; D may be TRBD1 (5 bases). The CDR3 extends over 14 amino acids. Trimming took off 3 bases at V and 0 bases at J, with 8 bases between the two ends. The germline gives CDR1 SGHTA, CDR2 FQGNSA. CDR3 nucleotide sequence: TGTGCCAGCAGCTTTTTAGGGGACCAAGAGACCCAGTACTTC. It codes for CASSFLGDQETQYF. Filled out from reference TRBV7-2 and TRBJ2-5, the complete variable domain reads GAGVSQSPSNKVTEKGKDVELRCDPISGHTALYWYRQSLGQGLEFLIYFQGNSAPDKSGLPSDRFSAERTGGSVSTLTIQRTQQEDSAVYLCASSFLGDQETQYFGPGTRLLVL.

The chain couples TRBV5-1 to TRBJ2-1, with TRBD2 matching 13 bases. The germline CDR1 and CDR2 sequences are SGHRS and YFSETQ. V lost 0 bases to trimming and J lost 13 bases; unmatched junction nucleotides: 7. This CDR3 is 15 amino acids long. The CDR3 DNA sequence: TGCGCCAGCAGCTTGGGGACTAGCGGGGGAAGGTCTCAGTTCTTC. Translating gives CASSLGTSGGRSQFF.

The gene calls are TRBV7-3 and TRBJ2-7, with D perhaps TRBD1 or TRBD2 (5 bases each). V was shortened by 1 base and J by 2 bases, with 15 bases between the two germline ends. The CDR3 sequence is 16 residues long. CDR1 and CDR2 (germline): SGHTA, FQGTGA. CDR3 nucleotides: TGTGCCAGCAGCTTAAGAAGGATGGGGGTCCCCTACGAGCAGTACGTC. Its translation: CASSLRRMGVPYEQYV.

The V call is TRBV20-1, the J call TRBJ2-5, with TRBD2 matching over 7 bases. Per the germline V gene, CDR1 is DFQATT and CDR2 is SNEGSKA (reference sequence). The CDR3 extends over 14 amino acids. The junction had 2 bases not matched to a gene; V was cut back by 1 base and J by 0 bases. The CDR3 DNA is TGCAGTGCTAGAGCGGGGGGTTACCAAGAGACCCAGTACTTC. Residues: CSARAGGYQETQYF.

This clonotype was seen only a few times. This chain uses TRBV9 with TRBJ1-2, with 9 bases aligning to TRBD1. J was trimmed by 3 bases and V by 3 bases; bases with no gene match: 9. The germline gives CDR1 SGDLS, CDR2 YYNGEE. The CDR3 consists of 16 residues. This chain's CDR3 is CASSGFIQGADYGYTF. The DNA for the CDR3 is TGTGCCAGCAGCGGTTTCATACAGGGGGCGGACTATGGCTACACCTTC. The variable domain in full, completed from reference TRBV9 and TRBJ1-2, reads DSGVTQTPKHLITATGQRVTLRCSPRSGDLSVYWYQQSLDQGLQFLIQYYNGEERAKGNILERFSAQQFPDLHSELNLSSLELGDSALYFCASSGFIQGADYGYTFGSGTRLTVV.

This clonotype was seen only a few times. This chain connects TRBV7-9 to TRBJ1-5; possibly TRBD1 for D (6 bases). Germline loops: CDR1 SEHNR, CDR2 FQNEAQ (reference sequence). Deletions cut 4 bases from V and 8 bases from J, with 9 bases between. This CDR3 is built from 12 residues. CDR3 sequence (DNA): TGTGCCAGCAGCTCGGGGGCTGAGCCCCAGCATTTT. It yields the protein CASSSGAEPQHF.

The genes are TRBV25-1 and TRBJ1-2; D unresolved. V was shortened by 5 bases and J by 1 base, with 8 bases between the two germline ends. The CDR3 length is 13 residues. Germline V gene sequence: CDR1 MGHDK, CDR2 SYGVNS. For the CDR3, the DNA is TGTGCCAGCAGTCTTCACAGTAACTATGGCTACACCTTC. Residues: CASSLHSNYGYTF.

V is TRBV7-2 and J is TRBJ1-1; D remains ambiguous. There are 12 residues in the CDR3. Germline-derived CDR1 and CDR2 are SGHTA and FQGNSA. V was cut by 2 bases and J by 3 bases, with 4 bases left in between. CDR3 coding DNA: TGTGCCAGCAGCTTACGGTACACTGAAGCTTTCTTT. Protein: CASSLRYTEAFF.

At least ten counts were recorded for this clonotype. The rearrangement links TRBV5-1 to TRBJ2-3; 8 bases align to TRBD2. V lost 3 bases, J lost 5 bases, and 5 bases stayed unmatched. The germline V gene encodes CDR1 SGHRS and CDR2 YFSETQ. The CDR3 spans 14 residues. The CDR3 sequence: CASSSTSDGDTQYF. CDR3 nucleotide sequence: TGCGCCAGCAGCTCGACTAGCGATGGAGATACGCAGTATTTT.

This clonotype was detected a few times. The J gene is TRBJ2-3, the V gene TRBV5-1; D remains unclear. This CDR3 contains 13 residues. The V gene's germline CDR1 is SGHRS and CDR2 YFSETQ. Trimming took off 0 bases at V and 5 bases at J, with 7 bases between the two ends. Here the CDR3 reads CASSLDNGDTQYF. DNA for the CDR3: TGCGCCAGCAGCTTGGACAATGGAGATACGCAGTATTTT.

A few counts support this clonotype. The chain couples TRBV5-5 to TRBJ2-1; D is undetermined. Trimming cost V 5 bases and J 5 bases, with 5 bases left between them. The CDR3 has 11 amino acids. The V gene's germline CDR1 is SGHKS and CDR2 YYEKEE (reference sequence). CDR3 sequence: CASRYDNEQFF. The CDR3 region has the DNA TGTGCCAGCAGGTATGACAATGAGCAGTTCTTC.

A few counts support this clonotype. The V and J genes are TRBV6-1 and TRBJ2-7; 12 bases match TRBD2. This CDR3 region has 15 residues. The V gene's germline CDR1 is MNHNS and CDR2 SASEGT. The trim removed 3 bases at V and 0 bases at J, leaving 0 bases unmatched. The CDR3 nucleotides are TGTGCCAGCAGTGAGACTAGCGGGGGCTCCTACGAGCAGTACGTC. This codes for CASSETSGGSYEQYV.

This clonotype showed up just a few times. The chain joins TRBV6-2 or TRBV6-3 to TRBJ1-2, with D unresolved. V gave up 0 bases and J gave up 6 bases, with 2 bases separating them. Germline CDR1 and CDR2: MNHEY and SVGEGT. The CDR3 spans 11 residues. The CDR3 DNA is TGTGCCAGCAGTTACTCCGATGGCTACACCTTC. This encodes CASSYSDGYTF.